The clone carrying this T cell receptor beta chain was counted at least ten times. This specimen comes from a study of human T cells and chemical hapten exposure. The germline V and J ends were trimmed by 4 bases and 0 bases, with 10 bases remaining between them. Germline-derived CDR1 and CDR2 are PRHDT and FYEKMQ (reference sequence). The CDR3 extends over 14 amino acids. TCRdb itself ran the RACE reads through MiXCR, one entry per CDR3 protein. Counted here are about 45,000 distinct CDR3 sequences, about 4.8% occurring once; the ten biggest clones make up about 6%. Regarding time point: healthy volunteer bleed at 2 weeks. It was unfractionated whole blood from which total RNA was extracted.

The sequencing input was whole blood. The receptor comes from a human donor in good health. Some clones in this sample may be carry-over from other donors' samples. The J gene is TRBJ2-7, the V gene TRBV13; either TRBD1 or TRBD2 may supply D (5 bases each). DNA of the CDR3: TGTGCCAGCAGCTCCCGGGACGGCTCCTACGAGCAGTACTTC. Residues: CASSSRDGSYEQYF. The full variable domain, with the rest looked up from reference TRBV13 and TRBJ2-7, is AAGVIQSPRHLIKEKRETATLKCYPIPRHDTVYWYQQGPGQDPQFLISFYEKMQSDKGSIPDRFSAQQFSDYHSELNMSSLELGDSALYFCASSSRDGSYEQYFGPGTRLTVT.